This T cell receptor (beta chain) was documented in a study of blood T cell repertoires in COVID-19. As for the study in general: COVID-19 samples, acute and convalescent, were from the United States, Italy and Spain. PBMCs, B-cell-depleted T cells, or T cells were the source of the cDNA or gDNA that made up the material.

After removal of 1 base from V and 5 bases from J, the junction contained 9 bases not matched to a gene. The V gene's germline CDR1 is SEHNR and CDR2 FQNEAQ (reference sequence). This CDR3 comprises 18 residues. Original processing notes: Amplifying reference gene primers gave estimates of nucleated cell counts. The method was immunoSEQ multiplex PCR; TCRdb's version includes in-frame clones alone and lacks a portion of them. V and J calls and clone size are given by that table; D and trimming were obtained from the DNA. The sample yields 390,000 or so clones, roughly 88% seen once. Sample: peripheral blood. The source of this sequence is a woman younger than 45 with active or convalescent COVID-19. This chain connects TRBV7-9 to TRBJ2-5; 14 nucleotides line up with TRBD2. The CDR3 sequence: CASSLGGPGLAGAETQYF. CDR3 nucleotides: TGTGCCAGCAGCTTAGGGGGTCCGGGACTAGCGGGAGCGGAGACCCAGTACTTC.